The entry below gives a single T cell receptor (beta chain) sequence along with its context. Its specificity is not known. This record comes from a study of cytomegalovirus exposure and HLA in healthy donors. Use of 60 Vbeta and 13 Jbeta primers characterized the PCR. Repertoires were generated with immunoSEQ multiplex PCR, while TCRdb's copy carries only in-frame clones and drops some. The sample has tens of thousands of clones; roughly 79% are singletons. Study conclusions and caveats: Reports indicate that TCR beta sequences accurately predicted the HLA-A and HLA-B alleles of most subjects. Data from an earlier analysis indicated that most TCR beta V segments were productive either about 87% or about 30% of the time. The listing of roughly 160 TCR beta chains classed them as cytomegalovirus-associated.

The sequence came from a man younger than 45 in good health and CMV-seronegative. The sequencing sample was made of PBMCs.

This CDR3 reads CASAIMTDTEAFF. The CDR3 nucleotides read TGTGCTAGTGCTATAATGACAGACACTGAAGCTTTCTTT. J is TRBJ1-1 and V is TRBV12-5; D may be TRBD1 (5 bases). Germline V gene lookup returns CDR1 LGHNT and CDR2 FRNRAP. V was clipped by 7 bases and J by 3 bases, with 12 bases between them. The CDR3 is 13 amino acids.